Shown below are 2 T cell receptor beta chains from a single sample sequenced in a study of identical twins. TCRdb reprocessed the 5' RACE reads via MiXCR and lists one record per CDR3 protein. Found here are about 1.7 million distinct CDR3 sequences, 32% of them singletons; the top ten hold around 0.3%. The material sequenced was cord blood. The receptors were sampled from a newborn girl in good health.

The chain combines TRBV5-1 with TRBJ2-1; D is perhaps TRBD2 (6 bases). Trimming pared 4 bases from V and 4 bases from J, leaving 15 bases between. The germline gives CDR1 SGHRS, CDR2 YFSETQ. This CDR3 region has 15 residues. The CDR3 protein is CASSPTGAGYNEQFF. The CDR3 coding sequence is TGCGCCAGCAGCCCCACCGGGGCGGGATACAATGAGCAGTTCTTC.

This clonotype was seen only a few times. The DNA of the CDR3 is TGTGCCAGCAGTTCCCTGACTAGCGGGAGATATAGCTCCTACGAGCAGTACTTC. This translates into CASSSLTSGRYSSYEQYF. This chain connects TRBV6-5 to TRBJ2-7, with TRBD2 matching over 12 bases. Per the germline V gene, CDR1 is MNHEY and CDR2 is SVGAGI. J was trimmed by 0 bases and V by 4 bases; bases with no gene match: 10. The CDR3 consists of 18 residues.